This T cell receptor gamma chain was observed in a study of gamma-delta T cells after stem cell transplantation. TCRdb reprocessed the RT-PCR reads using CATT. The repertoire consists of thousands of gamma-chain clones, with roughly 5.3% occurring once and the leading ten covering about 20%. The CDR3 consists of 13 residues. The V and J ends lost 3 bases and 7 bases, in that order; junction bases with no gene match: 9. Germline V CDR1 and CDR2: GITISATS, ISYDGTV (reference sequence). The TCR comes from a human donor. It is not recorded whose cells these are; they may come from a transplant donor. The chain links TRGV9 to TRGJ1 or TRGJ2. Source material: gamma-delta T cells. CDR3 protein: CALWESSPYKKLF. The CDR3 nucleotides read TGTGCCTTGTGGGAGTCTTCCCCCTATAAGAAACTCTTT.